This TCR beta chain emerged from a study of cytomegalovirus exposure and HLA in healthy donors. Study findings and constraints: Reported performance of the classifier showed diagnosis of cytomegalovirus status with high specificity and sensitivity. Most sequenced TCRs were rare (though some public TCRs occurred in many donors). As immune exposure information, only CMV serostatus was available.

Comment on this clone: Its antigen remains unidentified. Germline is not matched at one junction end, which may reflect a read error.

Use of 60 Vbeta and 13 Jbeta primers characterized the PCR. The repertoire was sequenced with immunoSEQ multiplex PCR; TCRdb's copy has only in-frame clones and lacks some. Here the sample table reports about 210,000 clones. This CDR3 comprises 11 residues. In germline, CDR1 is DFQATT, CDR2 SNEGSKA (reference sequence). The TCR originated in a woman aged 25 to 39 in good health and CMV-seropositive. J is TRBJ1-4 and V is TRBV20-1; D is perhaps TRBD1 (5 bases). The source material was PBMCs. CDR3 in amino acids: CSARRAGSSDF. Here the CDR3 DNA reads TGCAGTGCTAGACGGGCAGGGTCAAGTGATTTT.